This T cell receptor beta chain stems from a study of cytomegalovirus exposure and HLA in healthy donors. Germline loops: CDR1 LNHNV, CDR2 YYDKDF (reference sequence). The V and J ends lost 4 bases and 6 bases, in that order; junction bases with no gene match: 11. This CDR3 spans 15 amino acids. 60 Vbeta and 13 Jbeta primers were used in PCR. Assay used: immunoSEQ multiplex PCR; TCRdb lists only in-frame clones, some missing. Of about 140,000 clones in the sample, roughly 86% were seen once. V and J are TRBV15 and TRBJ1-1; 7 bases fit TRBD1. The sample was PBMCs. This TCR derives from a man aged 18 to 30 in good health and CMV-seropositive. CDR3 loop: CATSTRQGATSEAFF. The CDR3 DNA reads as TGTGCCACCAGCACGCGACAGGGTGCGACTTCTGAAGCTTTCTTT.